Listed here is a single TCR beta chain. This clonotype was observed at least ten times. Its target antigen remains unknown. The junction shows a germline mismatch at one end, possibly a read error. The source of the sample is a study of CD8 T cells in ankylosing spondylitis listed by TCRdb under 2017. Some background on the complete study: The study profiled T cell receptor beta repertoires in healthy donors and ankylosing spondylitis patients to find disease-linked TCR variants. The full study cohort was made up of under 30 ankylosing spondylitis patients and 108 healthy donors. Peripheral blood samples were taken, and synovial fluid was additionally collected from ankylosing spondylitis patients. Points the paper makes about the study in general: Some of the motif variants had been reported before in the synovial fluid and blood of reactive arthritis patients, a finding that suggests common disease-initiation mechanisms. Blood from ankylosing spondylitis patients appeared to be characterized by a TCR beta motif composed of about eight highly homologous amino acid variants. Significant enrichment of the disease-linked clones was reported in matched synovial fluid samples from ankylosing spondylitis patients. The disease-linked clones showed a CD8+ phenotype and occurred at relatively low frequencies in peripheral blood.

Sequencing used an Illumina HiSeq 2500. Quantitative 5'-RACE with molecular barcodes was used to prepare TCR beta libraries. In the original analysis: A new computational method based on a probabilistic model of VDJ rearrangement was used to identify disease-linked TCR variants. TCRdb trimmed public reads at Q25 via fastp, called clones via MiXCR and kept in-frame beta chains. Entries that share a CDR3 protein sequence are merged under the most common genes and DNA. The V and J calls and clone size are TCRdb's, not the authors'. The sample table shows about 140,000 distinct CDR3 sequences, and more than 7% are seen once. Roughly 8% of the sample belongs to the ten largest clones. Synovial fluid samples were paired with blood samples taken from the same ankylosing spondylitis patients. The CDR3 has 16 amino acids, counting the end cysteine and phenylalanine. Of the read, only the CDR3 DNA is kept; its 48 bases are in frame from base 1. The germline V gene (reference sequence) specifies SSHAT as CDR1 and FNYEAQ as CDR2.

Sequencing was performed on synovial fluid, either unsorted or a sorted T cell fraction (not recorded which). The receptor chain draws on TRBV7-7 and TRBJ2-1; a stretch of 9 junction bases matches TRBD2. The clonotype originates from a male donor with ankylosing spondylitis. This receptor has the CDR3 CASSLKAGGPYNEQFF. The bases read TGTGCTAGCAGCTTAAAAGCGGGAGGACCCTACAATGAGCAGTTCTTC.